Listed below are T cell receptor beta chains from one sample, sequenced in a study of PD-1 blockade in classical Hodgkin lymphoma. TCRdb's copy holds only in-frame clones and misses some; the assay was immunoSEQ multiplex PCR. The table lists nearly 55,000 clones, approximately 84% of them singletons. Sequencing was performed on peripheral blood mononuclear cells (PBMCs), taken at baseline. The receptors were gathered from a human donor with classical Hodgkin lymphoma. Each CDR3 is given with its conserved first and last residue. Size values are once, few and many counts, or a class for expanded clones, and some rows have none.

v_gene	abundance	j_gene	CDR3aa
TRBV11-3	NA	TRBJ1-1	CASSLTGWGNTEAFF
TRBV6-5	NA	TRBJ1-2	CASSYSYSQGGLPYTF
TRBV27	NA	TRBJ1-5	CASRRTPGGGNQPQHF
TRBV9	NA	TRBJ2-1	CASSVELHGEQFF
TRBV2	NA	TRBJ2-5	CASTQGASGSREQYF
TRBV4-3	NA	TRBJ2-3	CASSQEGRGTDTQYF
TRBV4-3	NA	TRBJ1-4	CASSQDRPRAGEKLFF
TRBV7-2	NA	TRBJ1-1	CASSRNQGWATEAFF
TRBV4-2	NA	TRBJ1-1	CASSSGAGATYSTEAFF
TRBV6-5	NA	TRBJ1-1	CASSYSTGPMNTEAFF
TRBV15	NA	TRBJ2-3	CATSRRLDSTDTQYF
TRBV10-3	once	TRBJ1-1	CATAPQGSTEAFF
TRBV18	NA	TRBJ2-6	CASSPYLSGLSGANVLTF
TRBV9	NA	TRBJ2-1	CASSVEMYNEQFF
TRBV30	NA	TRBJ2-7	CAWSRSYEQYF
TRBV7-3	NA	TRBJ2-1	CASSLDGTSGNEQFF
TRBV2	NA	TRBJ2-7	CASSYGQVGSYEQYF
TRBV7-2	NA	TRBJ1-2	CASSSTGGDYGYTF
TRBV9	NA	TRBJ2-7	CASSVGGDYEQYF
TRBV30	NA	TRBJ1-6	CAWSVRATGAQANSPLHF
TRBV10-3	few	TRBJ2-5	CAISEYVSGRAEETQYF
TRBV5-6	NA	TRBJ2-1	CASINSGRASYNEQFF
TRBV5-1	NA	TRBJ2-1	CASSLIAGGPGEQFF
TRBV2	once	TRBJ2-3	CASGLAGGSDTQYF
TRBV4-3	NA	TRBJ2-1	CASSQDFGGRPHNEQFF
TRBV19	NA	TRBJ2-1	CASSTRSEQFF
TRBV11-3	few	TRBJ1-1	CASSLYPDSEAFF
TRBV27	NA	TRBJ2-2	CASRANSGNTGELFF
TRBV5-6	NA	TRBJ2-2	CASSMPGGQHTGELFF
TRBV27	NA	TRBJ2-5	CASSPRTSGRETQYF
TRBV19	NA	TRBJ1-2	CASRRGGIQTIYGYTF
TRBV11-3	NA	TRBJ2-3	CASSPRLAGDSTQYF
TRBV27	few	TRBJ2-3	CASRRYTGTTTDTQYF
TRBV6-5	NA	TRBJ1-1	CASRSNRLGWTEAFF
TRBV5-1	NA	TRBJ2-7	CASSKLAGGPGATYEQYF
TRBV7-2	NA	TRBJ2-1	CASSLGTPRYNEQFF
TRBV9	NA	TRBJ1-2	CASSVGIAYGYTF
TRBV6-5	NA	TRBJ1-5	CASSYSKEQPQHF
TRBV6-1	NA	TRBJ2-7	CASNGAKSGSYEQYF
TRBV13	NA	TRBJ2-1	CASTLRQEIYNEQFF
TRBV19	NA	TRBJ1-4	CASSIIGQGLTNEKLFF
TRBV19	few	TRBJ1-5	CASEDPGRQPQHF
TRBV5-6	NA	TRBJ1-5	CASSLEGANRPQHF
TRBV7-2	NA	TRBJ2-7	CASSLETGGYEQYF
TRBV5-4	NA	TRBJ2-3	CASSSSHGSGPDTQYF